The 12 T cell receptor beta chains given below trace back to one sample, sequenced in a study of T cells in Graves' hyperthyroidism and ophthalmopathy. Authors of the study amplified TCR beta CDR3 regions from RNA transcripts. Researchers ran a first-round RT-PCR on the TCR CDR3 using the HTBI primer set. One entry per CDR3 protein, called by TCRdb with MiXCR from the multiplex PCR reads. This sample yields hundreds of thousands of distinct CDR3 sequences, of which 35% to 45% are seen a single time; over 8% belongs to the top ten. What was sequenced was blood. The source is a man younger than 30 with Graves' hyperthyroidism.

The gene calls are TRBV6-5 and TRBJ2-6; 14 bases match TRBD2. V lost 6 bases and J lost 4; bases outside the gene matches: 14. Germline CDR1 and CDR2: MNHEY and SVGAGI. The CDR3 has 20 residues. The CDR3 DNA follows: TGTGCCAGCAGGCCGCCTCCGGGACTAGCGGGAGTGGAAGGGGCCAACGTCCTGACTTTC. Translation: CASRPPPGLAGVEGANVLTF.

Here the CDR3 reads CASSLDLRGPNTGELFF. The DNA of the CDR3 is TGTGCCAGCAGCTTAGATTTAAGGGGGCCCAACACCGGGGAGCTGTTTTTT. This chain links TRBV11-3 with TRBJ2-2; 7 positions agree with TRBD1. Germline V gene sequence: CDR1 SGHNT, CDR2 YENEEA. Trimming removed 0 bases from V and 2 bases from J; junction bases left unmatched: 6. CDR3 length equals 17 residues.

CDR3 in DNA: TGTGCCAGCAGCGAAAACCCAGGGCCAAATGAAAAACTGTTTTTT. It codes for CASSENPGPNEKLFF. V gene TRBV25-1 combines with J gene TRBJ1-4; the D gene is possibly TRBD1 (5 bases). Trimming removed 6 bases from V and 5 bases from J, with 16 bases in between. In germline, CDR1 is MGHDK, CDR2 SYGVNS. This CDR3 comprises 15 residues.

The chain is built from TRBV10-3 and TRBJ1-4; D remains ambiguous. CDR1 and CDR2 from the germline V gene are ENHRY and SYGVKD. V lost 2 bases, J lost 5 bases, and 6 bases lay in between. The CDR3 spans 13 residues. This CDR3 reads CAISEVSNEKLFF. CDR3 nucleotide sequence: TGTGCCATCAGTGAGGTCTCGAATGAAAAACTGTTTTTT.

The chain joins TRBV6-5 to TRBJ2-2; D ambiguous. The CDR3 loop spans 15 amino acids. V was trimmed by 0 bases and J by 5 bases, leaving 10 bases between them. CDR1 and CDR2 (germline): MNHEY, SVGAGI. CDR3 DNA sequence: TGTGCCAGCAGTTACTCGATCTCTAGGACCGGGGAGCTGTTTTTT. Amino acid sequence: CASSYSISRTGELFF.

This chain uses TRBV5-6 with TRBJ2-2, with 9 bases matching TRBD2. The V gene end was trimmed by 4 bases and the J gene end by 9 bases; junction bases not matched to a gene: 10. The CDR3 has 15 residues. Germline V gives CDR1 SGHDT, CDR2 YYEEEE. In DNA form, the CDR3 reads TGTGCCAGCAGCCCCGGGACTAGCCTACAACGGGAGCTGTTTTTT. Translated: CASSPGTSLQRELFF.

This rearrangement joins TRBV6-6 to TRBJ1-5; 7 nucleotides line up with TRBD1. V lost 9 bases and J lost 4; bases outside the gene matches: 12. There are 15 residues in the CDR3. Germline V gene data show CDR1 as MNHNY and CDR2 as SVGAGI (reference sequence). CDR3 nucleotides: TGTGCCAGAGGATTAGCGGGACAGCCTAATCAGCCCCAGCATTTT. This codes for CARGLAGQPNQPQHF.

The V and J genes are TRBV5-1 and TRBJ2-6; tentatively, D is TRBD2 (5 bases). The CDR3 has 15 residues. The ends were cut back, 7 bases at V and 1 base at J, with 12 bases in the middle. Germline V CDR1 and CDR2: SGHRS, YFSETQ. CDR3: CASEPRASGANVLTF. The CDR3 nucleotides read TGCGCCAGCGAGCCGCGGGCATCTGGGGCCAACGTCCTGACTTTC. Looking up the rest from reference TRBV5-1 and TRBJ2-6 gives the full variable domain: KAGVTQTPRYLIKTRGQQVTLSCSPISGHRSVSWYQQTPGQGLQFLFEYFSETQRNKGNFPGRFSGRQFSNSRSEMNVSTLELGDSALYLCASEPRASGANVLTFGAGSRLTVL.

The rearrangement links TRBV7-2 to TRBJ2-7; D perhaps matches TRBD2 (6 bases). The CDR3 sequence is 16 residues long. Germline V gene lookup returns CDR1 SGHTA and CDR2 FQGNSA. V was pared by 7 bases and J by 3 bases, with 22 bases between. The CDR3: CASTDYGTGDFYEQYF. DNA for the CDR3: TGTGCCAGCACCGATTACGGGACTGGGGATTTCTACGAGCAGTACTTC.

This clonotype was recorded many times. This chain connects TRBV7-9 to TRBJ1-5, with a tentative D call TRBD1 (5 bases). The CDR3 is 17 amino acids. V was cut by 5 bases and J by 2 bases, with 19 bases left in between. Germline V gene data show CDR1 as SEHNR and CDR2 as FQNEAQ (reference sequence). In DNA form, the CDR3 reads TGTGCCAGCAGCGACGGGGGACTGGGGATTGGCAATCAGCCCCAGCATTTT. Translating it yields CASSDGGLGIGNQPQHF.

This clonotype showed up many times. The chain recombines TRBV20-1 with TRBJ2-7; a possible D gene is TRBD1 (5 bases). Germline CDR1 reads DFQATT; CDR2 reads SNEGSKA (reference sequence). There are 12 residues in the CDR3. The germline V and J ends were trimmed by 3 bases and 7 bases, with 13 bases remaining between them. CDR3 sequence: CSASGSGWEQYF. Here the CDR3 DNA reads TGCAGTGCTAGTGGGTCAGGGTGGGAGCAGTACTTC.

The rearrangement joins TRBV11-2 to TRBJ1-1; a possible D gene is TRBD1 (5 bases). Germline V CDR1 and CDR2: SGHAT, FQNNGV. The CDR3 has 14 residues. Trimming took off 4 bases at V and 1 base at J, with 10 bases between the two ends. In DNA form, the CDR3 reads TGTGCCAGCAGCTGGGACGTTACGAACACTGAAGCTTTCTTT. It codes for CASSWDVTNTEAFF.